These T cell receptor beta chains were read from a single sample in a study of T cell responses to AZD1222 COVID-19 vaccine. Libraries were prepared by immunoSEQ multiplex PCR; TCRdb keeps only in-frame clonotypes and omits some of them. The sample yields about 100,000 clones, around 92% seen once. The specimen was peripheral blood, collected 28 days after the second AZD1222 dose. These receptors were taken from an adult who received the AZD1222 COVID-19 vaccine. Both conserved end residues are trimmed from each CDR3.

v_call,j_call,cdr3_aa
TRBV6-2/TRBV6-3,TRBJ2-3,ASSYGVSGTGGWDTQY
TRBV10-3,TRBJ2-2,AISEAQGPNTGELF
TRBV30,TRBJ1-5,AWSWSYSNQPQH
TRBV3-1/TRBV3-2,TRBJ2-3,ASSQELTDTQY
TRBV7-2,TRBJ1-1,ASSLSSTGRTEAF
TRBV18,TRBJ1-6,ASSPSINSPLH
TRBV4-3,TRBJ1-1,ASSQEGHLNTEAF
TRBV3-1/TRBV3-2,TRBJ2-1,ASSQGQGAPKGHEQF
TRBV16,TRBJ1-3,ASSQQQGSGNTIY
TRBV5-1,TRBJ1-3,ASSWTAEGGGGNTIY
TRBV29-1,TRBJ1-1,SVVRLGVNTEAF
TRBV19,TRBJ2-1,ASTETGGRYNEQF
TRBV5-6,TRBJ2-1,ASSWPGTSFNEQF
TRBV4-3,TRBJ2-1,ASSQGLASRSYNEQF
TRBV2,TRBJ1-6,ASTRDRGTNSPLH
TRBV14,TRBJ1-2,ASSQDLGSRDGYT
TRBV9,TRBJ2-5,ASSVERGQETQY
TRBV9,TRBJ1-6,ASSPRGDSPLH
TRBV6-5,TRBJ1-4,ASSFARATNEKLF
TRBV5-1,TRBJ1-1,ASSPGQNTEAF
TRBV6-5,TRBJ2-2,ASSYRQGVAGELF
TRBV6-5,TRBJ1-2,ASSYVAGSNYGYT
TRBV6-6,TRBJ1-2,ASRPGDYGYT
TRBV30,TRBJ2-1,AWSMTGGEQF
TRBV7-9,TRBJ1-2,ASSPPLVGGYT
TRBV11-3,TRBJ2-1,ASSLAGYYNEQF
TRBV27,TRBJ1-2,ASSLEPGTGLYGYT
TRBV7-9,TRBJ1-3,ASSGSPGTEAGNTIY
TRBV2,TRBJ2-2,ASRGEGNTGELF
TRBV7-9,TRBJ2-7,ASGKPGGSYEQY
TRBV30,TRBJ2-3,AWSAERGPGTDTQY
TRBV6-4,TRBJ2-2,ASSRQENTGELF
TRBV4-2,TRBJ2-1,ASSQWTSGASGSYNEQF
TRBV10-2,TRBJ1-1,ASSLDPNTEAF
TRBV7-9,TRBJ1-2,ASSLGPANNYGYT
TRBV6-5,TRBJ1-6,ASSTQGQPNSPLH
TRBV19,TRBJ1-5,ASSPPPSMRNSNQPQH
TRBV5-1,TRBJ1-4,ASRGGRTGTANEKLF
TRBV15,TRBJ2-1,ATSRDPGEYNEQF
TRBV5-1,TRBJ2-7,ASSLARAYEQY
TRBV3-1/TRBV3-2,TRBJ2-7,ASSRRDRGRFEQY
TRBV7-2,TRBJ2-2,ASSSGQGYSGELF
TRBV3-1/TRBV3-2,TRBJ2-7,ASSHSESYEQY
TRBV28,TRBJ2-5,ASSLPEGGLMETQY
TRBV12-3/TRBV12-4,TRBJ1-1,ASSLGAQAF
TRBV19,TRBJ2-1,ASSTGTSGGRNEQF
TRBV6-1,TRBJ1-5,ASSEGAGAYYQPQH
TRBV5-1,TRBJ1-4,ASSDKDRGLEKLF
TRBV5-8,TRBJ2-3,ASSLGAAAGLQY
TRBV7-2,TRBJ1-2,ASSLTPTMGNYGYT
TRBV30,TRBJ2-2,AWSVWGSTGELF
TRBV10-2,TRBJ1-2,ATADAGERGYT
TRBV10-3,TRBJ1-6,AISEPGAGRVATLH
TRBV6-1,TRBJ1-5,ASSGREGGTLIGQPQH
TRBV7-3,TRBJ1-5,ASSLKRLLDQPQH
TRBV7-3,TRBJ2-1,ASSLIGGRVDEQF
TRBV27,TRBJ1-5,ASSLGGAYQPQH
TRBV5-1,TRBJ1-2,ASSLATGSANYGYT